The next 4 T cell receptor beta chains were all read from a single sample in a study of Ad26.COV2.S vaccination and SARS-CoV-2 variants. The treatment here: 15 to 20 received Ad26.COV2.S at low or high dose, single or two shots; about 5 received placebo; per-sample allocation not given. The samples date from day 63 after the first vaccine or placebo injection. The assay was immunoSEQ multiplex PCR, and TCRdb's table has in-frame clones only and misses some. The sample carries 300,000 to 500,000 clones, around nine tenths recorded once. Specimen: peripheral blood, collected in a trial of Ad26.COV2.S vaccine versus placebo. These receptors were taken from a person between 18 and 59 years old who received the Ad26.COV2.S COVID-19 vaccine or a placebo.

The V gene is TRBV7-2, the J gene TRBJ2-1; D possibly uses TRBD1 or TRBD2 (6 bases each). There are 15 residues in the CDR3. CDR1 is SGHTA and CDR2 is FQGNSA in the germline V gene. Trimming cost V 2 bases and J 6 bases, with 14 bases left between them. The CDR3 DNA reads as TGTGCCAGCAGCTTATGGGGGGCAGGGCCCAATGAGCAGTTCTTC. Amino acids: CASSLWGAGPNEQFF. Using reference TRBV7-2 and TRBJ2-1 for the parts outside the CDR3, the full variable domain is GAGVSQSPSNKVTEKGKDVELRCDPISGHTALYWYRQSLGQGLEFLIYFQGNSAPDKSGLPSDRFSAERTGGSVSTLTIQRTQQEDSAVYLCASSLWGAGPNEQFFGPGTRLTVL.

This chain links TRBV7-9 with TRBJ2-5, with 14 bases identical to TRBD2. The junction had 7 bases not matched to a gene; V was cut back by 5 bases and J by 5 bases. Germline-derived CDR1 and CDR2 are SEHNR and FQNEAQ (reference sequence). CDR3 size: 16 residues. The CDR3 reads CASSPRTSGGRETQYF. The CDR3 bases are TGTGCCAGCAGCCCCCGGACTAGCGGGGGGCGGGAGACCCAGTACTTC.

The CDR3, as DNA: TGTGCCAGCAGTTCCGGGCCATCCTACGAGCAGTACTTC. Translation: CASSSGPSYEQYF. The chain couples TRBV2 to TRBJ2-7; no clear D gene. CDR1 is SNHLY, CDR2 FYNNEI, per germline. The V and J ends lost 5 bases and 1 base respectively, with 9 bases between them. The CDR3 length is 13 residues.

J is TRBJ1-3 and V is TRBV5-1; D is uncertain. CDR3 length: 14 amino acids. V was pared by 1 base and J by 2 bases, with 7 bases between. Germline loops: CDR1 SGHRS, CDR2 YFSETQ. In DNA, the CDR3 is TGCGCCAGCAGCTTGCAAGGGCCTGGAAACACCATATATTTT. Protein sequence: CASSLQGPGNTIYF.